A selection of T cell receptor beta chains follows, all from one sample in a study of T cell responses to AZD1222 COVID-19 vaccine. The assay was immunoSEQ multiplex PCR, and TCRdb's table has in-frame clones only and misses some. This table has 45,000 or so clones, about nine tenths appearing once. The source material was peripheral blood, sampled 28 days after the second AZD1222 dose. The source of these receptors is an adult who received the AZD1222 COVID-19 vaccine. Each CDR3 is given with its conserved first and last residue. Each record gives: V gene, D gene, clone size, J gene, CDR3 protein, CDR3 DNA. D genes are given only for firm matches. Clone size is not always given. Where it is, it says once, few, many or a class for expanded clones.

>TRBV30|TRBD2|-|TRBJ2-3
CAWSVRAGDTDTQYF
TGTGCCTGGAGTGTACGAGCGGGGGACACAGATACGCAGTATTTT
>TRBV3-1/TRBV3-2|TRBD2|once|TRBJ2-3
CASSRTRSSADTQYF
TGTGCCAGCAGCCGGACTAGAAGTTCCGCAGATACGCAGTATTTT
>TRBV5-1|TRBD1|-|TRBJ1-2
CASSSGTGGDRNYGYTF
TGCGCCAGCAGCTCCGGGACAGGGGGCGATCGAAACTATGGCTACACCTTC
>TRBV10-3|-|-|TRBJ1-3
CAISAGTGGNTIYF
TGTGCCATCAGTGCCGGGACGGGTGGAAACACCATATATTTT
>TRBV13|-|-|TRBJ1-6
CASSSEQGYNSPLHF
TGTGCCAGCAGCTCCGAACAGGGATATAATTCACCCCTCCACTTT
>TRBV5-1|TRBD2|-|TRBJ2-3
CASSPGTIGTDTQYF
TGCGCCAGCAGCCCTGGGACTATCGGCACAGATACGCAGTATTTT
>TRBV13|-|-|TRBJ1-1
CASSSRVRITEAFF
TGTGCCAGCAGCTCCAGGGTGAGGATCACTGAAGCTTTCTTT
>TRBV6-1|-|-|TRBJ2-7
CASSDRQGGSEQYF
TGTGCCAGCAGTGACAGACAGGGCGGGAGCGAGCAGTACTTC
>TRBV4-2|TRBD2|once|TRBJ2-1
CASSQDPGGEINEQFF
TGTGCCAGCAGCCAAGACCCCGGGGGGGAAATTAATGAGCAGTTCTTC
>TRBV11-2|-|once|TRBJ1-3
CASSGGSGLTRSGNTIYF
TGTGCCAGCAGCGGTGGAAGTGGACTAACCCGTAGTGGAAACACCATATATTTT
>TRBV10-1|TRBD2|-|TRBJ2-1
CASSDGTSGLKIYNEQFF
TGCGCCAGCAGTGACGGGACTAGCGGCCTTAAGATCTACAATGAGCAGTTCTTC
>TRBV6-5|TRBD1|-|TRBJ1-2
CASSYGPGTGTYGYTF
TGTGCCAGCAGTTACGGTCCCGGGACAGGGACCTATGGCTACACCTTC
>TRBV28|TRBD2|-|TRBJ2-3
CASSLTGGNTDTQYF
TGTGCCAGCAGTTTGACGGGGGGTAACACAGATACGCAGTATTTT